This TCR beta chain originates from a study of blood T cell repertoires in COVID-19. In the study overall: Samples representing acute and convalescent COVID-19 were sourced from the United States, Italy and Spain. Sample material is recorded as cDNA or gDNA derived from T cells, B-cell-depleted T cells, or PBMCs.

CDR3 length: 14 amino acids. Germline V lookup: CDR1 LNHDA, CDR2 SQIVND (reference sequence). The germline V and J ends were trimmed by 7 bases and 4 bases, with 14 bases remaining between them. Here immunoSEQ multiplex PCR was the method, and the copy in TCRdb shows in-frame clones only, minus some. The table lists fewer than 300,000 clones, around 90% of them singletons, with 3.5% to 4.5% in the top ten. Sequenced sample: peripheral blood. The chain has TRBV19 and TRBJ2-1, with D possibly TRBD2 on 6 matching bases. The receptor was derived from a man aged 55 to 70 who had recovered from COVID-19. The CDR3 spells CASMAGTAYNEQFF. The CDR3 DNA reads as TGTGCCAGTATGGCGGGGACGGCTTACAATGAGCAGTTCTTC.